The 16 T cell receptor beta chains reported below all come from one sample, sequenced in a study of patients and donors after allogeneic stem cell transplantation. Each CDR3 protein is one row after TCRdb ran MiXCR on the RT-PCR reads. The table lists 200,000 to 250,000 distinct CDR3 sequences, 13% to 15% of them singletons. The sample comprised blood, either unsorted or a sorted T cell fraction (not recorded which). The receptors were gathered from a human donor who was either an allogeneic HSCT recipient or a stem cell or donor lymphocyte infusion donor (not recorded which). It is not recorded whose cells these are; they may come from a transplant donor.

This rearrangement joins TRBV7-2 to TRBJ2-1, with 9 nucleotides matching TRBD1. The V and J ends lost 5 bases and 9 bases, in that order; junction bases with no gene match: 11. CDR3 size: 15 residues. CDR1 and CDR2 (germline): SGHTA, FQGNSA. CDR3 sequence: CASSALGQGGIEQFF. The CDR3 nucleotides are TGTGCCAGCAGCGCCCTGGGACAGGGAGGTATTGAGCAGTTCTTC.

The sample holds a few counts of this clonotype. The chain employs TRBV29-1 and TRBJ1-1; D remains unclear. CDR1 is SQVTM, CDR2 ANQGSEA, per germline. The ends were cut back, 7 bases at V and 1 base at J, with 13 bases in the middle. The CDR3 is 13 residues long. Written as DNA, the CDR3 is TGCAGCGCCCACCCCACTGAGAACACTGAAGCTTTCTTT. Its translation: CSAHPTENTEAFF.

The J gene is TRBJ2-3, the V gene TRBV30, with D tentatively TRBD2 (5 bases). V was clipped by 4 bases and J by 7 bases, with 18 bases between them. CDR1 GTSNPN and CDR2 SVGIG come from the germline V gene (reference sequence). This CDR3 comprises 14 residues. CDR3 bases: TGTGCCTGGAAGAGGAGCGGATCACAGCATACGCAGTATTTT. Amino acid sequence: CAWKRSGSQHTQYF.

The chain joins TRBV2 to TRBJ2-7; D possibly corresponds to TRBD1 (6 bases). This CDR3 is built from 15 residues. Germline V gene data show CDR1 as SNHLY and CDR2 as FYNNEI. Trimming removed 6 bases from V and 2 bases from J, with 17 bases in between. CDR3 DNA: TGTGCCAGCAGCGCCGGACAGCCTTATACCTACGAGCAGTACTTC. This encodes CASSAGQPYTYEQYF. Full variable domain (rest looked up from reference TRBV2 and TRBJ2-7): EPEVTQTPSHQVTQMGQEVILRCVPISNHLYFYWYRQILGQKVEFLVSFYNNEISEKSEIFDDQFSVERPDGSNFTLKIRSTKLEDSAMYFCASSAGQPYTYEQYFGPGTRLTVT.

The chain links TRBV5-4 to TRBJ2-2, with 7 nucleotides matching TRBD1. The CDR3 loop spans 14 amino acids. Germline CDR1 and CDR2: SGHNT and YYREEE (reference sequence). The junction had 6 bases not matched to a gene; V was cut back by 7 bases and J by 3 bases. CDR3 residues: CASRLDRDTGELFF. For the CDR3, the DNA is TGTGCCAGCCGACTCGACAGGGACACCGGGGAGCTGTTTTTT.

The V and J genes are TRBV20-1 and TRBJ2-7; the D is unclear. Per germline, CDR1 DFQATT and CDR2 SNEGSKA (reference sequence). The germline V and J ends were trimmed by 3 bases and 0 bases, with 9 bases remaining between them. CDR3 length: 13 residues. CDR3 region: CSASGHLSYEQYF. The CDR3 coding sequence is TGCAGTGCTAGCGGGCACCTCTCCTACGAGCAGTACTTC.

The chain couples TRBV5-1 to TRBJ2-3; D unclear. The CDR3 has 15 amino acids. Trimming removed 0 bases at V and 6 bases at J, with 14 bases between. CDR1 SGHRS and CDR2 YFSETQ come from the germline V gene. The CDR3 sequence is CASSLGLRVGDTQYF. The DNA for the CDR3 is TGCGCCAGCAGCTTGGGGCTACGGGTCGGGGATACGCAGTATTTT.

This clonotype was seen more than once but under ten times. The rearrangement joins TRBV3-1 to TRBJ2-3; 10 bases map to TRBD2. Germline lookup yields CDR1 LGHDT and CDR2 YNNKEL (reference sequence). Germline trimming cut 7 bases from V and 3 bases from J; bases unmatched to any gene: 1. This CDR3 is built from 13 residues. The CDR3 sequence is CASMGLATDTQYF. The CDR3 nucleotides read TGTGCCAGCATGGGACTAGCGACAGATACGCAGTATTTT.

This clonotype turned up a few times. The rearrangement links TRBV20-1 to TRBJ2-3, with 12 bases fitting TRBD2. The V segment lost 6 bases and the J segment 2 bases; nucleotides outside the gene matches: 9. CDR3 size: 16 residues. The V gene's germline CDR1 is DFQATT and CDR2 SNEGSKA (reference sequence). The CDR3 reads CSAPGTSGFITDTQYF. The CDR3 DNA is TGCAGTGCGCCCGGGACTAGCGGGTTCATCACAGATACGCAGTATTTT.

The CDR3 sequence is CASSSRDRGPTGEQFF. DNA of the CDR3: TGTGCCAGCAGCTCACGGGACAGGGGGCCGACTGGTGAGCAGTTCTTC. This chain links TRBV7-3 with TRBJ2-1, with 12 nucleotides matching TRBD1. V was clipped by 4 bases and J by 9 bases; unmatched bases: 10. This CDR3 is built from 16 residues. Germline CDR1 SGHTA, CDR2 FQGTGA.

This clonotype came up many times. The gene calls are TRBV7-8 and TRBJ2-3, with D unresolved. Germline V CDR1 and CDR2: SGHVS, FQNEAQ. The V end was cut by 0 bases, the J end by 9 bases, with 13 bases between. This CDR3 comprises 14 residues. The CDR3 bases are TGTGCCAGCAGCTTAGCGTTAGTGGGTGAAACGCAGTATTTT. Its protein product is CASSLALVGETQYF.

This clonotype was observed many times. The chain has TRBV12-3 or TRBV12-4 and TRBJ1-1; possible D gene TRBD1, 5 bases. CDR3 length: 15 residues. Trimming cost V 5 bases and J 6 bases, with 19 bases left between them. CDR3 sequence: CASSKLGGGRAEAFF. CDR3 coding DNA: TGTGCCAGCAGTAAACTTGGGGGAGGGAGGGCTGAAGCTTTCTTT.

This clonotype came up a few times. The CDR3 nucleotides read TGTGCCAGCAGCCAAGGGCAGGCTAACACTGAAGCTTTCTTT. Translating gives CASSQGQANTEAFF. V and J are TRBV3-1 and TRBJ1-1; no clear D gene. V gave up 1 base and J gave up 2 bases, with 8 bases separating them. The length of the CDR3 is 14 residues. CDR1 LGHDT and CDR2 YNNKEL come from the germline V gene (reference sequence).

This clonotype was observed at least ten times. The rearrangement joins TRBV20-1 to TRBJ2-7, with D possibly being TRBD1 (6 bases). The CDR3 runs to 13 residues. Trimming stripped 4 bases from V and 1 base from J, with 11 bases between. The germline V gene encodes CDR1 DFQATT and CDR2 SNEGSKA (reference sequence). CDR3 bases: TGCAGTGCTACAGGGGCTATTTCCTACGAGCAGTACTTC. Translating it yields CSATGAISYEQYF.

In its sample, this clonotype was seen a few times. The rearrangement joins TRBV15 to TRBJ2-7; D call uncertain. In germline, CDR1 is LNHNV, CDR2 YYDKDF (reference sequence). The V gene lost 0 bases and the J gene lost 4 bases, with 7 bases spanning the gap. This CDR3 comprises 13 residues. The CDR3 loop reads CATSRDVGYEQYF. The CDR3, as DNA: TGTGCCACCAGCAGAGATGTCGGATACGAGCAGTACTTC.

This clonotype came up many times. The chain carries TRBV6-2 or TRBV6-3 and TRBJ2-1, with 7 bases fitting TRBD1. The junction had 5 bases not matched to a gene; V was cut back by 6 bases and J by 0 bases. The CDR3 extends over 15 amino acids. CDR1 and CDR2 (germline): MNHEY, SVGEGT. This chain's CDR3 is CASRDRSNSYNEQFF. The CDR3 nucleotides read TGTGCCAGCAGGGACAGGTCTAACTCCTACAATGAGCAGTTCTTC.